Presented here are 17 T cell receptor beta chains from one specimen sequenced in a study of blood T cell repertoires in COVID-19. TCRdb keeps only in-frame clones here, not all; method: immunoSEQ multiplex PCR. The table records around 140,000 clones, roughly three quarters of them present only once. Sequencing was performed on peripheral blood. The receptor set was obtained from a woman in her seventies with acute or convalescent COVID-19.

The table lists this clone with a few counts. The genes are TRBV9 and TRBJ1-2; TRBD1 aligns across 9 bases. The CDR3 is made up of 15 amino acids. V lost 6 bases, J lost 4 bases, and 10 bases stayed unmatched. Germline V gene data show CDR1 as SGDLS and CDR2 as YYNGEE. Here the CDR3 reads CASTPPGQGGYGYTF. CDR3 nucleotide sequence: TGTGCCAGCACCCCCCCGGGACAGGGTGGCTATGGCTACACCTTC. Supplemented by reference TRBV9 and TRBJ1-2, the full variable domain reads DSGVTQTPKHLITATGQRVTLRCSPRSGDLSVYWYQQSLDQGLQFLIQYYNGEERAKGNILERFSAQQFPDLHSELNLSSLELGDSALYFCASTPPGQGGYGYTFGSGTRLTVV.

CDR3 region: CASSLYVGAVYEQYF. CDR3 nucleotides: TGTGCCAGCAGCTTGTATGTGGGGGCGGTTTACGAGCAGTACTTC. The chain carries TRBV5-8 and TRBJ2-7; possibly TRBD1 for D (6 bases). The V gene lost 1 base and the J gene lost 4 bases, with 15 bases spanning the gap. This CDR3 has 15 amino acids. CDR1 is SGHTS and CDR2 is YDEGEE in the germline V gene.

V is TRBV5-4 and J is TRBJ1-2; D gene uncertain. The CDR3 runs to 12 residues. V was cut by 0 bases and J by 5 bases, with 5 bases left in between. The germline CDR1 and CDR2 sequences are SGHNT and YYREEE (reference sequence). In nucleotides, the CDR3 is TGTGCCAGCAGCTTGGCGGGATATGGCTACACCTTC. The encoded protein is CASSLAGYGYTF.

The V gene is TRBV5-4, the J gene TRBJ2-7; possibly TRBD2 for D (5 bases). V was trimmed by 5 bases and J by 6 bases, leaving 18 bases between them. The CDR3 is made up of 14 amino acids. Per the germline V gene, CDR1 is SGHNT and CDR2 is YYREEE (reference sequence). CDR3 amino acids: CASSTARLASEQYF. Written as DNA, the CDR3 is TGTGCCAGCAGTACCGCTAGGCTAGCTAGCGAGCAGTACTTC.

The CDR3: CASRSGGASETQYF. As DNA, the CDR3 is TGTGCCAGCCGGAGCGGGGGGGCCTCAGAGACCCAGTACTTC. The chain employs TRBV7-9 and TRBJ2-5; 10 bases map to TRBD2. The junction had 7 bases not matched to a gene; V was cut back by 8 bases and J by 4 bases. The CDR3 sequence is 14 residues long. The germline V gene has CDR1 SEHNR and CDR2 FQNEAQ (reference sequence).

The chain carries TRBV9 and TRBJ1-4, with 10 bases identical to TRBD1. Germline V gives CDR1 SGDLS, CDR2 YYNGEE. V trimming: 2 bases; J trimming: 2 bases; junction bases outside the gene matches: 6. CDR3 length: 17 residues. CDR3 bases: TGTGCCAGCAGCGTCGGACAGGGGGTAACGACTAATGAAAAACTGTTTTTT. It yields the protein CASSVGQGVTTNEKLFF.

This chain links TRBV24-1 with TRBJ1-2; a weak D match, TRBD1 (6 bases). The CDR3 extends over 17 amino acids. Trimming stripped 2 bases from V and 3 bases from J, with 18 bases between. Germline loops: CDR1 KGHDR, CDR2 SFDVKD. The DNA for the CDR3 is TGTGCCACCAGTGATTCAAATCTAGCAGGGGTAGACTATGGCTACACCTTC. The encoded protein is CATSDSNLAGVDYGYTF.

The rearrangement uses TRBV19 and TRBJ2-1, with TRBD2 matching 8 bases. The germline V gene encodes CDR1 LNHDA and CDR2 SQIVND (reference sequence). J gave up 1 base and V 1 base, and 6 bases lay outside the gene matches. CDR3 size: 17 residues. Written as DNA, the CDR3 is TGTGCCAGTAGTATAGGTCGAAGCGGGAGATCCTACAATGAGCAGTTCTTC. Translation gives CASSIGRSGRSYNEQFF.

CDR3 sequence: CASSEWDRREQETQYF. CDR3 nucleotides: TGCGCCAGCAGTGAATGGGACAGGCGAGAACAAGAGACCCAGTACTTC. The V call is TRBV10-2, the J call TRBJ2-5, with TRBD1 identical over 8 bases. The length of the CDR3 is 16 residues. The V gene's germline CDR1 is WSHSY and CDR2 SAAADI. With 3 bases clipped from V and 2 bases from J, the junction kept 8 bases outside the gene matches.

This chain uses TRBV7-6 with TRBJ2-7; D might be TRBD2 (6 bases). With 5 bases removed from V and 2 bases from J, the gap between germline ends came to 13 bases. Germline lookup yields CDR1 SGHVS and CDR2 FNYEAQ. There are 14 residues in the CDR3. The CDR3 DNA reads TGTGCCAGCAGCCCCGGGACTGTGACCTACGAGCAGTACTTC. Translation gives CASSPGTVTYEQYF.

The chain recombines TRBV4-1 with TRBJ2-4; D is ambiguous. Germline-derived CDR1 and CDR2 are MGHRA and YSYEKL. This CDR3 comprises 14 residues. Deletions cut 1 base from V and 6 bases from J, with 10 bases between. As DNA, the CDR3 is TGCGCCAGCAGCCAAGTTCCCCTAGGAAACATTCAGTACTTC. Translated: CASSQVPLGNIQYF.

The chain links TRBV11-3 to TRBJ2-1; no clear D gene. The CDR3 runs to 17 residues. Looked up from germline, CDR1 is SGHNT and CDR2 is YENEEA. Trimming stripped 5 bases from V and 0 bases from J, with 17 bases between. CDR3 sequence reads: CASSPNRDSSSYNEQFF. The CDR3 DNA sequence: TGTGCCAGCAGCCCCAACCGAGACTCAAGCTCCTACAATGAGCAGTTCTTC.

The rearrangement joins TRBV5-8 to TRBJ2-3, with 7 nucleotides matching TRBD1. Trimming took 4 bases from V and 5 from J; bases not matched to a gene: 10. Germline V gene sequence: CDR1 SGHTS, CDR2 YDEGEE. CDR3 length: 15 amino acids. CDR3 nucleotide sequence: TGTGCCAGCAGCGCCCGCGACAGGGTGGGAGATACGCAGTATTTT. It codes for CASSARDRVGDTQYF.

The chain joins TRBV7-2 to TRBJ2-5; D gene ambiguous. Germline V gene data show CDR1 as SGHTA and CDR2 as FQGNSA. V gave up 5 bases and J gave up 1 base, with 2 bases separating them. The CDR3 has 11 residues. The CDR3 loop is CASSLQETQYF. The DNA of the CDR3 is TGTGCCAGCAGCCTCCAAGAGACCCAGTACTTC.

The sample holds one count of this clone. The chain couples TRBV19 to TRBJ1-1, with 7 nucleotides matching TRBD1. Per the germline V gene, CDR1 is LNHDA and CDR2 is SQIVND (reference sequence). V gave up 4 bases and J gave up 0 bases; unmatched junction bases: 8. The CDR3 is 16 amino acids. CDR3 nucleotides: TGTGCCAGTAGTAGAGACAGGGCCCTACTGAACACTGAAGCTTTCTTT. Its translation: CASSRDRALLNTEAFF.

The J gene is TRBJ1-1, the V gene TRBV10-1; TRBD1 aligns across 7 bases. The trim removed 6 bases at V and 5 bases at J, leaving 3 bases unmatched. The germline V gene encodes CDR1 WNHNN and CDR2 SYGVQD (reference sequence). CDR3 size: 12 residues. CDR3 sequence (DNA): TGCGCCAGCAGCCAGGGGGGTACTGAAGCTTTCTTT. Translated, it gives CASSQGGTEAFF.

The J gene is TRBJ1-2, the V gene TRBV27; a possible D gene is TRBD1 (6 bases). With 5 bases removed from V and 7 bases from J, the gap between germline ends came to 14 bases. Germline V lookup: CDR1 MNHEY, CDR2 SMNVEV (reference sequence). This CDR3 comprises 13 residues. The CDR3 here is CASSPWDKVGYTF. The CDR3 nucleotides read TGTGCCAGCAGTCCCTGGGACAAAGTTGGCTACACCTTC.